This record concerns one T cell receptor (beta chain) sequence. Its antigen is as yet unknown. V gave up 2 bases and J gave up 4 bases; unmatched junction bases: 5. The germline gives CDR1 KGHSH, CDR2 LQKENI. The CDR3 contains 15 residues. The PCR had 60 Vbeta and 13 Jbeta primers. The data were produced by immunoSEQ multiplex PCR, yet TCRdb's version contains in-frame clones alone and is incomplete. The sample comprises more than 55,000 clones, about four fifths of which are singletons, and 3.5% to 4% rests with the top ten. The data belong to a study of cytomegalovirus exposure and HLA in healthy donors. The study, taken as a whole, reports: DRB1 had the most TCR associations and HLA-C the fewest, a later analysis found, with rates varying by HLA locus. Donors belonging to an Asian-associated ancestry cluster reportedly showed fewer N-insertions in productive TCRs than the 666-donor mean, according to what a later analysis found.

The sequenced material came from PBMCs. The V and J genes are TRBV18 and TRBJ1-5; 7 bases match TRBD1. The origin of this receptor is a woman aged 35 to 49 in good health and CMV-seronegative. The CDR3 protein is CASSPNRGPNQPQHF. CDR3 nucleotides: TGTGCCAGCTCACCAAACAGGGGCCCGAATCAGCCCCAGCATTTT.